The rows below give T cell receptor beta chains drawn from one sample of a study of blood T cells in healthy people across ages. TCRdb re-called the 5' RACE reads with MiXCR, one entry per CDR3 protein. The repertoire has about 1.5 million distinct CDR3 sequences, about 43% of them found once; the top ten carry roughly 7.7%. The material sequenced was blood. The receptors here all came from a woman in her late teens or twenties in good health. Both conserved end residues are part of each CDR3. The D gene is left open where the match is weak. Clone size is stated in some rows and not others, as once, few, many or a class when expanded.

clone_size d_call j_call v_call cdr3_aa cdr3_nt
few TRBD2 TRBJ2-1 TRBV27 CASRLRLAWYNEQFF TGTGCCAGCAGGCTCAGACTAGCGTGGTACAATGAGCAGTTCTTC
. . TRBJ2-7 TRBV12-3/TRBV12-4 CASSLGIGSYNEQYF TGTGCCAGCAGTTTAGGGATAGGCTCCTACAATGAGCAGTACTTC
few . TRBJ2-3 TRBV7-2 CASSLDSGAGTDTQYF TGTGCCAGCAGCTTAGATTCCGGGGCCGGCACAGATACGCAGTATTTT
. . TRBJ1-3 TRBV7-9 CASSSRAMPGNTIYF TGTGCCAGCAGCTCACGCGCGATGCCTGGAAACACCATATATTTT
many . TRBJ2-7 TRBV10-3 CAISGGDNEQYF TGTGCCATCAGTGGGGGCGATAACGAGCAGTACTTC
once TRBD2 TRBJ2-1 TRBV14 CASSQALTTTSGRSGEQFF TGTGCCAGCAGCCAAGCCCTCACCACGACTAGCGGGAGGTCGGGTGAGCAGTTCTTC
. TRBD2 TRBJ2-5 TRBV7-2 CASSLADRTSGGAETQYF TGTGCCAGCAGCTTAGCAGATAGGACTAGCGGGGGGGCTGAGACCCAGTACTTC
once TRBD2 TRBJ2-3 TRBV4-1 CASSQVAGVPATQYF TGCGCCAGCAGCCAAGTAGCGGGAGTCCCAGCTACGCAGTATTTT
. TRBD2 TRBJ2-1 TRBV20-1 CSASGRERDNEQFF TGCAGTGCTAGCGGGCGGGAGAGAGACAATGAGCAGTTCTTC
few TRBD2 TRBJ2-1 TRBV18 CASSPYGTSGTMYNEQFF TGTGCCAGCTCACCCTACGGGACTAGCGGGACTATGTACAATGAGCAGTTCTTC
. . TRBJ1-4 TRBV20-1 CSAREIGGEKLFF TGCAGTGCTCGTGAGATAGGTGGGGAAAAACTGTTTTTT
. . TRBJ1-1 TRBV5-1 CARLPGYTEAFF TGCGCCCGCCTCCCGGGGTACACTGAAGCTTTCTTT
. TRBD1 TRBJ1-2 TRBV5-6 CASLSGWDSDIKYGYTF TGTGCCAGCCTCTCAGGTTGGGACAGCGACATCAAATATGGCTACACCTTC
few . TRBJ2-3 TRBV20-1 CSARSGPRDTQYF TGCAGTGCTAGAAGCGGCCCCAGGGATACGCAGTATTTT
few . TRBJ2-7 TRBV20-1 CSARAGDSPYEQYF TGCAGTGCTAGAGCCGGAGACAGCCCCTACGAGCAGTACTTC
. TRBD1 TRBJ1-2 TRBV20-1 CSAREGTGGGSGYTF TGCAGTGCTAGAGAGGGGACAGGGGGAGGATCTGGCTACACCTTC
few TRBD1 TRBJ2-5 TRBV27 CASSFRGRRETQYF TGTGCCAGCAGTTTCAGGGGGCGCCGGGAGACCCAGTACTTC